These 18 T cell receptor beta chains share one sample of origin, sequenced in a study of cytomegalovirus exposure and HLA in healthy donors. PCR involved 60 Vbeta and 13 Jbeta primers. The data were produced by immunoSEQ multiplex PCR, yet TCRdb's version contains in-frame clones alone and is incomplete. The sample carries tens of thousands of clones, 75% to 80% recorded once. The sequencing sample was made of PBMCs. These receptors all come from a woman aged 40 to 50 in good health and CMV-seronegative.

This clone came up many times. The rearrangement uses TRBV6-1 and TRBJ1-5, with TRBD1 identical over 7 bases. CDR3 length equals 14 residues. Germline V gives CDR1 MNHNS, CDR2 SASEGT. J lost 3 bases, V lost 3 bases, and 2 bases had no gene match. The CDR3 spells CASSEGQLNQPQHF. CDR3 coding DNA: TGTGCCAGCAGTGAGGGACAGCTCAATCAGCCCCAGCATTTT.

In this sample, this clone turned up a few times. The chain recombines TRBV7-8 with TRBJ2-5, with 7 nucleotides matching TRBD1. Losses at the gene ends were 3 bases for V and 3 bases for J; bases not matched to a gene: 7. The CDR3 sequence is 15 residues long. Looked up from germline, CDR1 is SGHVS and CDR2 is FQNEAQ. CDR3 sequence: CASSFSTGYEETQYF. In DNA, the CDR3 is TGTGCCAGCAGCTTCTCGACAGGGTATGAAGAGACCCAGTACTTC.

This clone was found once. The V gene is TRBV5-1, the J gene TRBJ2-7, with D unclear. Trimming removed 4 bases from V and 0 bases from J, with 8 bases in between. From germline, CDR1 is SGHRS and CDR2 YFSETQ. CDR3 length: 13 amino acids. In DNA, the CDR3 is TGCGCCAGCAGCCATGACAACTCCTACGAGCAGTACTTC. It encodes CASSHDNSYEQYF.

The chain combines TRBV6-6 with TRBJ1-2; D not certain. Trimming shortened V by 5 bases and J by 8 bases, and 9 bases separated the two germline ends. Germline-derived CDR1 and CDR2 are MNHNY and SVGAGI (reference sequence). The CDR3 totals 11 residues. This CDR3 reads CASSTSRGYTF. In nucleotides, the CDR3 is TGTGCCAGCAGTACGAGTCGGGGCTACACCTTC.

V is TRBV2 and J is TRBJ2-7; perhaps TRBD2 as D (6 bases). V was cut by 11 bases and J by 7 bases, with 21 bases left in between. The germline V gene has CDR1 SNHLY and CDR2 FYNNEI. The CDR3 contains 13 residues. The CDR3 spells CAGSFGGVDEQYF. In DNA, the CDR3 is TGTGCCGGAAGCTTCGGCGGGGTGGATGAGCAGTACTTC.

V usage is TRBV30 and J usage is TRBJ2-1, with 11 positions matching TRBD2. Germline-derived CDR1 and CDR2 are GTSNPN and SVGIG (reference sequence). The CDR3 contains 14 residues. V shed 4 bases and J 7 bases; nucleotides not matched to a gene: 6. In nucleotides, the CDR3 is TGTGCCTGGAATTCTGGGACTAGCGGAAATGAGCAGTTCTTC. Amino acid sequence: CAWNSGTSGNEQFF.

This chain joins TRBV7-2 and TRBJ1-2; D is unresolved. The germline gives CDR1 SGHTA, CDR2 FQGNSA. The V end lost 0 bases, the J end lost 8 bases, and 16 bases lay between the germline ends. The CDR3 has 15 amino acids. The CDR3 nucleotides are TGTGCCAGCAGCTTAGCCCGAAGAGCCGGAGGGGGCTACACCTTC. Protein product: CASSLARRAGGGYTF.

The genes are TRBV13 and TRBJ2-3, with 9 bases matching TRBD2. Germline V gene sequence: CDR1 PRHDT, CDR2 FYEKMQ (reference sequence). This CDR3 region has 14 residues. V lost 6 bases, J lost 5 bases, and 6 bases stayed unmatched. CDR3 sequence reads: CASRERGEKDTQYF. The CDR3 region has the DNA TGTGCCAGCAGGGAGCGGGGGGAGAAAGATACGCAGTATTTT.

The chain links TRBV7-2 to TRBJ2-5; no definite D call. Between the trimmed V and J ends, which lost 5 bases and 2 bases, there was a span of 9 bases. CDR1 is SGHTA, CDR2 FQGNSA, per germline. The CDR3 length is 13 residues. The CDR3 region has the DNA TGTGCCAGCAGCCCGCGAACGCAAGAGACCCAGTACTTC. Translation: CASSPRTQETQYF.

This clone was counted a few times. This chain links TRBV6-6 with TRBJ2-2; D is perhaps TRBD1 (5 bases). The CDR3 consists of 16 residues. V lost 6 bases, J lost 3 bases, and 17 bases lay in between. The V gene's germline CDR1 is MNHNY and CDR2 SVGAGI (reference sequence). In nucleotides, the CDR3 is TGTGCCAGCAGGCGGACAAATCTTCTTGACACCGGGGAGCTGTTTTTT. Amino acid sequence: CASRRTNLLDTGELFF.

The chain is built from TRBV6-5 and TRBJ2-5; 10 nucleotides align to TRBD2. This CDR3 contains 14 residues. CDR1 and CDR2 (germline): MNHEY, SVGAGI. The J segment lost 2 bases and the V segment lost 4 bases, leaving 1 base of the junction unmatched. CDR3 residues: CASSWTSGQETQYF. In DNA, the CDR3 is TGTGCCAGCAGTTGGACTAGCGGTCAAGAGACCCAGTACTTC.

V gene TRBV6-6 combines with J gene TRBJ2-7; 7 nucleotides match TRBD1. The V gene end was trimmed by 7 bases and the J gene end by 0 bases; junction bases not matched to a gene: 3. CDR3 size: 13 residues. The V gene's germline CDR1 is MNHNY and CDR2 SVGAGI (reference sequence). CDR3 region: CASKTGVSYEQYF. CDR3 DNA: TGTGCCAGCAAAACAGGGGTCTCCTACGAGCAGTACTTC.

The chain is built from TRBV9 and TRBJ2-5, with 16 positions matching TRBD2. The CDR3 loop spans 16 amino acids. The V gene's germline CDR1 is SGDLS and CDR2 YYNGEE. V was clipped by 3 bases and J by 4 bases; unmatched bases: 3. The CDR3 loop is CASSEGLAGGPETQYF. CDR3 DNA: TGTGCCAGCAGCGAGGGACTAGCGGGGGGGCCAGAGACCCAGTACTTC.

This clone was found once. V is TRBV11-3 and J is TRBJ2-1; no clear D. The CDR3 runs 13 residues. Germline values: CDR1 SGHNT, CDR2 YENEEA. The V end was cut by 2 bases, the J end by 4 bases, with 6 bases between. Here the CDR3 DNA reads TGTGCCAGCAGCTTACGACTTTACAATGAGCAGTTCTTC. Protein product: CASSLRLYNEQFF.

V usage is TRBV6-5 and J usage is TRBJ2-7, with 7 bases aligning to TRBD1. The CDR3 runs to 13 residues. The V segment lost 6 bases and the J segment 7 bases; nucleotides outside the gene matches: 9. Germline V gene data show CDR1 as MNHEY and CDR2 as SVGAGI. The CDR3 region has the DNA TGTGCCAGCAGAAAACAGGGGCGATTGGAGCAGTACTTC. Translated: CASRKQGRLEQYF.

The chain is built from TRBV4-3 and TRBJ2-5; D might be TRBD1 (6 bases). This CDR3 region has 16 residues. CDR1 is LGHNA, CDR2 YSLEER, per germline. Deletions cut 4 bases from V and 2 bases from J, with 17 bases between. The CDR3 reads CASSLFTSGVQETQYF. CDR3 in DNA: TGCGCCAGCAGCCTTTTCACCTCAGGGGTTCAAGAGACCCAGTACTTC.

V and J are TRBV5-1 and TRBJ1-2; TRBD1 matches at 8 bases. The germline V gene encodes CDR1 SGHRS and CDR2 YFSETQ. The CDR3 runs 13 residues. Trimming cost V 6 bases and J 2 bases; bases outside gene matches: 3. This CDR3 reads CASTGTGNYGYTF. The DNA for the CDR3 is TGCGCCAGCACCGGGACAGGCAACTATGGCTACACCTTC.

J is TRBJ1-6 and V is TRBV7-3, with TRBD1 matching 7 bases. Germline V CDR1 and CDR2: SGHTA, FQGTGA. The CDR3 runs 15 residues. The ends lost 5 bases at V and 7 bases at J; junction bases unmatched: 8. The CDR3 loop is CASSLEGRGNSPLHF. The CDR3 nucleotides read TGTGCCAGCAGCCTTGAGGGCAGGGGGAATTCACCCCTCCACTTT.